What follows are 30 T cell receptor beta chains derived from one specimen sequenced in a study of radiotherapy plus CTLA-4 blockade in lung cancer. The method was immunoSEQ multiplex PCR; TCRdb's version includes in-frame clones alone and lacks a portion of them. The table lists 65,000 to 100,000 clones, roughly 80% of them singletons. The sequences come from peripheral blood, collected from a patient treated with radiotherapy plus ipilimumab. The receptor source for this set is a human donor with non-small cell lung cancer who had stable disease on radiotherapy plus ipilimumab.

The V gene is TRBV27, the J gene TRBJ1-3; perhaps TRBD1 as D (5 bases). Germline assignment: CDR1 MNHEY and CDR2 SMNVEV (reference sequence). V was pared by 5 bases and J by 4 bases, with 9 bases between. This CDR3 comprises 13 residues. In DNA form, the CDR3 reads TGTGCCAGCAGTAGGGGTACGGGAAACACCATATATTTT. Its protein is CASSRGTGNTIYF.

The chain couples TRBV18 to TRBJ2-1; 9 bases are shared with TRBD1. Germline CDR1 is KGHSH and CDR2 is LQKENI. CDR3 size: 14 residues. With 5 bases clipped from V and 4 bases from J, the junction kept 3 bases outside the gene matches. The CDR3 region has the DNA TGTGCCAGCTCAGAGGACAGGGGTTACAATGAGCAGTTCTTC. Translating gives CASSEDRGYNEQFF.

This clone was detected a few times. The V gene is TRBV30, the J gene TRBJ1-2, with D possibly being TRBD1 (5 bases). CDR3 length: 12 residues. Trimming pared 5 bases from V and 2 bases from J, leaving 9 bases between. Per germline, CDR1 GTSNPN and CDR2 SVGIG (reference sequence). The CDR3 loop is CAWDDRNYGYTF. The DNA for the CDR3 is TGTGCCTGGGACGACAGAAACTATGGCTACACCTTC.

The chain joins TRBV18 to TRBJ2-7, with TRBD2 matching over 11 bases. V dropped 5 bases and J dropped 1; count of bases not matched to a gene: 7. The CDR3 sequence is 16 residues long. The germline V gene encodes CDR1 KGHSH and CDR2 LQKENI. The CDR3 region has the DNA TGTGCCAGCTCATCCTCGACTAGCGGGGCATCCTACGAGCAGTACTTC. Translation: CASSSSTSGASYEQYF.

CDR3 amino acids: CSGGQSPAGYTF. Here the CDR3 DNA reads TGCAGCGGTGGACAGTCCCCTGCTGGCTACACCTTC. This chain joins TRBV29-1 and TRBJ1-2; weak D call: TRBD1 (6 bases). CDR1 SQVTM and CDR2 ANQGSEA come from the germline V gene. V was clipped by 7 bases and J by 7 bases, with 16 bases between them. CDR3 size: 12 residues.

The CDR3 reads CASSIPGGGEQFF. The CDR3 DNA reads TGCGCCAGCAGCATCCCCGGGGGGGGAGAGCAGTTCTTC. V usage is TRBV4-1 and J usage is TRBJ2-1, with TRBD2 matching 8 bases. Losses at the gene ends were 5 bases for V and 10 bases for J; bases not matched to a gene: 7. This CDR3 spans 13 amino acids. Looked up from germline, CDR1 is MGHRA and CDR2 is YSYEKL.

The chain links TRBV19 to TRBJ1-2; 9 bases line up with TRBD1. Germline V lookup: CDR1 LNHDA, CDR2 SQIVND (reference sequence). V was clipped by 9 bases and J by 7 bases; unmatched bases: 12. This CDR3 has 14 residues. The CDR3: CASMPGQGLSGYTF. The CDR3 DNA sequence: TGTGCCAGCATGCCGGGACAGGGCCTCAGTGGCTACACCTTC. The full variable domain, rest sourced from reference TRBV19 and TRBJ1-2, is DGGITQSPKYLFRKEGQNVTLSCEQNLNHDAMYWYRQDPGQGLRLIYYSQIVNDFQKGDIAEGYSVSREKKESFPLTVTSAQKNPTAFYLCASMPGQGLSGYTFGSGTRLTVV.

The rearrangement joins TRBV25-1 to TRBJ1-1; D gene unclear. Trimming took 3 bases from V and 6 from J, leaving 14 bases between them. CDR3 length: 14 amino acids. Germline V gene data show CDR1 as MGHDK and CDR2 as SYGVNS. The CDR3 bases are TGTGCCAGCAGTGATGTAAAGGGAAACGCTGAAGCTTTCTTT. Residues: CASSDVKGNAEAFF. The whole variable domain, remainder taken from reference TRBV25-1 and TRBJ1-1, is EADIYQTPRYLVIGTGKKITLECSQTMGHDKMYWYQQDPGMELHLIHYSYGVNSTEKGDLSSESTVSRIRTEHFPLTLESARPSHTSQYLCASSDVKGNAEAFFGQGTRLTVV.

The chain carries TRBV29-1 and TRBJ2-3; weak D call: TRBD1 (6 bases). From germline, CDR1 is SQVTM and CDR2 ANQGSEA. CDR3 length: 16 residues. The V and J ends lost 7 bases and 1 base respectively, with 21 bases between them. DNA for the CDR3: TGCAGCGCTCCGGGACACCGAAAAGGAGGCACAGATACGCAGTATTTT. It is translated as CSAPGHRKGGTDTQYF.

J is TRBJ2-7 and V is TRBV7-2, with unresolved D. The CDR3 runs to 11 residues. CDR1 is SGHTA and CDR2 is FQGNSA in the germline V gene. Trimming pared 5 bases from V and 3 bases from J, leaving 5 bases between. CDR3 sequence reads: CASSALYEQYF. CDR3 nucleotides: TGTGCCAGCAGCGCTCTCTACGAGCAGTACTTC.

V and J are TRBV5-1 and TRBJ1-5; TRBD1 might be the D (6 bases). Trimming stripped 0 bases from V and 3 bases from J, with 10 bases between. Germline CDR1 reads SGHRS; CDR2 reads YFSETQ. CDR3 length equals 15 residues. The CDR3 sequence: CASSLATGHNQPQHF. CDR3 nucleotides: TGCGCCAGCAGCTTGGCCACAGGGCACAATCAGCCCCAGCATTTT. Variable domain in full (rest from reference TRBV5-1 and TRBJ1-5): KAGVTQTPRYLIKTRGQQVTLSCSPISGHRSVSWYQQTPGQGLQFLFEYFSETQRNKGNFPGRFSGRQFSNSRSEMNVSTLELGDSALYLCASSLATGHNQPQHFGDGTRLSIL.

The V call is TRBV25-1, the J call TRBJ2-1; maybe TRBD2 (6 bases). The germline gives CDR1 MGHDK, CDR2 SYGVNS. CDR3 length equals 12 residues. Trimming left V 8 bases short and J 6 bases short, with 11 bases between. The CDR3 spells CASRDFRNEQFF. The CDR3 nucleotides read TGTGCCAGCCGGGACTTCCGCAATGAGCAGTTCTTC.

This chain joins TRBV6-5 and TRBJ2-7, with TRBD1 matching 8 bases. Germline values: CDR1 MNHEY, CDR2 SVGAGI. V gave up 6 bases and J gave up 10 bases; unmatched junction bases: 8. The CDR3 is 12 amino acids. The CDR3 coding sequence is TGTGCCAGCAGGCCCGGACAGGGACCTCAGTACTTC. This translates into CASRPGQGPQYF.

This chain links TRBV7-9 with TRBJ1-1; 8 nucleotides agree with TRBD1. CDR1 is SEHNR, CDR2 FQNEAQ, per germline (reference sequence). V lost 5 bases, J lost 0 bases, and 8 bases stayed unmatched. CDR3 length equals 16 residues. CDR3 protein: CASSPRGRLMNTEAFF. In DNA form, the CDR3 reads TGTGCCAGCAGCCCCAGGGGGCGTCTAATGAACACTGAAGCTTTCTTT.

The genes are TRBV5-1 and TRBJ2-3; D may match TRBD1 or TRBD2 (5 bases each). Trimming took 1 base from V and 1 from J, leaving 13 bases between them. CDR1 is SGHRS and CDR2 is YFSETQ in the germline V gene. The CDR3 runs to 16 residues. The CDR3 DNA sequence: TGCGCCAGCAGCTTGATACAGGTCGGGGGCACAGATACGCAGTATTTT. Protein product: CASSLIQVGGTDTQYF. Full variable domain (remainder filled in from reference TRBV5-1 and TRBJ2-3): KAGVTQTPRYLIKTRGQQVTLSCSPISGHRSVSWYQQTPGQGLQFLFEYFSETQRNKGNFPGRFSGRQFSNSRSEMNVSTLELGDSALYLCASSLIQVGGTDTQYFGPGTRLTVL.

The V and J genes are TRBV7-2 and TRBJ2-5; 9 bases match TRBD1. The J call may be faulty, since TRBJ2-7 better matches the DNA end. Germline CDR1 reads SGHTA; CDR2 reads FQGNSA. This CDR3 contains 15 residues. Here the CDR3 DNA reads TGTGCCAGCAGCTTAATGGCCCGGACAGGGGTCGAGCAGTACTTC. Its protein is CASSLMARTGVEQYF.

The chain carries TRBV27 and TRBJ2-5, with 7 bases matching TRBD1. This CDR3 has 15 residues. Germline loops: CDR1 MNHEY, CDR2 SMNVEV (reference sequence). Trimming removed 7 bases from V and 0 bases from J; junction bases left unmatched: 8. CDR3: CASTATGRDQETQYF. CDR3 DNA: TGTGCCAGCACCGCGACAGGGCGAGACCAAGAGACCCAGTACTTC.

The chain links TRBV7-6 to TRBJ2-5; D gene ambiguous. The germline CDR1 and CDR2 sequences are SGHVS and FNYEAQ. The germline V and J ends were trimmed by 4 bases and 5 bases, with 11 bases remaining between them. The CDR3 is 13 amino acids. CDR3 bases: TGTGCCAGCAGCTCCGCTTTGGGGGAGACCCAGTACTTC. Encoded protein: CASSSALGETQYF. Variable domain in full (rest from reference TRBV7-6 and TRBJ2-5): GAGVSQSPRYKVTKRGQDVALRCDPISGHVSLYWYRQALGQGPEFLTYFNYEAQQDKSGLPNDRFSAERPEGSISTLTIQRTEQRDSAMYRCASSSALGETQYFGPGTRLLVL.

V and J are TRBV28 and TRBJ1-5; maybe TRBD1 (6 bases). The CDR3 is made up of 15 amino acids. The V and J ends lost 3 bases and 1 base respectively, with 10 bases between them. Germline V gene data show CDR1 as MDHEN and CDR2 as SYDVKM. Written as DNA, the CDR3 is TGTGCCAGCAGTTTTTCGGGGGCAAGCAATCAGCCCCAGCATTTT. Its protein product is CASSFSGASNQPQHF.

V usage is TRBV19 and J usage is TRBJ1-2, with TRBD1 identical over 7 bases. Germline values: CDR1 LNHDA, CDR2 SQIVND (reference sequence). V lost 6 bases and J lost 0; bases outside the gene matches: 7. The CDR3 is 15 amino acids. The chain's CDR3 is CASREQGKTNYGYTF. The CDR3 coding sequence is TGTGCCAGTAGGGAACAGGGGAAGACTAACTATGGCTACACCTTC.

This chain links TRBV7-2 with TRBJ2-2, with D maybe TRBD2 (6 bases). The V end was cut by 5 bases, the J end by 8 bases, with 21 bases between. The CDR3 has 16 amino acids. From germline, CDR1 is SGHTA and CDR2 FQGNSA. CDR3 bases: TGTGCCAGCAGCCCCAGCGCCCGGGGGTCCCCGGGGGAGCTGTTTTTT. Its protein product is CASSPSARGSPGELFF.

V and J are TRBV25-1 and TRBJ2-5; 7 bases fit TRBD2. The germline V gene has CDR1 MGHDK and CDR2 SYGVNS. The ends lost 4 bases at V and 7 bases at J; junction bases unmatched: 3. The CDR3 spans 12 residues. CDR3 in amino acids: CASSGGRGTQYF. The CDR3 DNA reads TGTGCCAGCAGTGGAGGGAGGGGGACCCAGTACTTC.

CDR3 sequence: CASSLEYEQFF. CDR3 nucleotide sequence: TGCGCCAGCAGCTTGGAGTATGAGCAGTTCTTC. V is TRBV5-1 and J is TRBJ2-1; D remains unclear. V lost 0 bases and J lost 8, with 3 bases in between. The CDR3 sequence is 11 residues long. Germline V CDR1 and CDR2: SGHRS, YFSETQ. The entire variable domain, with the rest obtained from reference TRBV5-1 and TRBJ2-1, is as follows: KAGVTQTPRYLIKTRGQQVTLSCSPISGHRSVSWYQQTPGQGLQFLFEYFSETQRNKGNFPGRFSGRQFSNSRSEMNVSTLELGDSALYLCASSLEYEQFFGPGTRLTVL.

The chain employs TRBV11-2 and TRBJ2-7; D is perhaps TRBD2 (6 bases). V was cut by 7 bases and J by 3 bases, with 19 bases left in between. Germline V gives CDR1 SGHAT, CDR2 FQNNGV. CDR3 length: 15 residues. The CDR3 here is CASTPGVAALYEQYF. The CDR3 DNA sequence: TGTGCCAGCACTCCCGGGGTAGCGGCACTCTACGAGCAGTACTTC.

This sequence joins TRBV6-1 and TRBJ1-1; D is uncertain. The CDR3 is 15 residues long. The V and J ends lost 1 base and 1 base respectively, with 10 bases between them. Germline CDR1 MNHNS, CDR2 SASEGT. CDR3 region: CASSEVLAWNTEAFF. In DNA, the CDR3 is TGTGCCAGCAGTGAAGTCCTAGCATGGAACACTGAAGCTTTCTTT.

In DNA form, the CDR3 reads TGTGCCAGCAGCTTTCGGACTAGCGGGGGGGCCGGCGAGCAGTTCTTC. Its translation is CASSFRTSGGAGEQFF. The chain combines TRBV11-3 with TRBJ2-1; 15 bases map to TRBD2. Germline loops: CDR1 SGHNT, CDR2 YENEEA. The V gene end was trimmed by 3 bases and the J gene end by 10 bases; junction bases not matched to a gene: 7. The CDR3 has 16 residues.

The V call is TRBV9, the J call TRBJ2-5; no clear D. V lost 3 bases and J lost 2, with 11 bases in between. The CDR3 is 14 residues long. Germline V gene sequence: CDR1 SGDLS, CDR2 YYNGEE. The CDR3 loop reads CASSARWQQETQYF. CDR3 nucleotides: TGTGCCAGCAGCGCTAGATGGCAGCAAGAGACCCAGTACTTC.

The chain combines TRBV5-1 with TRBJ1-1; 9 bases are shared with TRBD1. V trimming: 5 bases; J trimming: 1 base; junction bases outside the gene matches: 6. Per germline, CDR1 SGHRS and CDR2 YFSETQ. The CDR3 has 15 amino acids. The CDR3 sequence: CASRFTGGANTEAFF. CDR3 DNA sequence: TGCGCCAGCAGATTCACAGGGGGCGCGAACACTGAAGCTTTCTTT.

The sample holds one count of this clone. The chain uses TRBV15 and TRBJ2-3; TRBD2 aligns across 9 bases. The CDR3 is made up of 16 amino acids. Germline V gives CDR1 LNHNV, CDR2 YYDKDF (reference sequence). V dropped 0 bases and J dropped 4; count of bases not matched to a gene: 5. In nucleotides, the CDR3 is TGTGCCACCAGCAGAGATATTAGCGGGGGTGCAGATACGCAGTATTTT. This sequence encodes CATSRDISGGADTQYF.

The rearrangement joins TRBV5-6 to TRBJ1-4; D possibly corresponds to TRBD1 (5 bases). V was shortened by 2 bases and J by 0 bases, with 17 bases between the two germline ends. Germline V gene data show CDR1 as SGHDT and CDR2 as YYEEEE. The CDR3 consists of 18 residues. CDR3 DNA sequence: TGTGCCAGCAGCTTAGGGACGGCCCACTTTGCAACTAATGAAAAACTGTTTTTT. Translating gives CASSLGTAHFATNEKLFF.